The rows below give T cell receptor beta chains drawn from one sample of a study of blood T cells in healthy people across ages. TCRdb fed the 5' RACE reads into MiXCR, producing one record per CDR3 protein. The sample contains about 640,000 distinct CDR3 sequences, roughly 43% of which appear only once. Sample: blood. All receptors come from a man older than 75 in good health. Both conserved end residues are part of each CDR3. D genes are given only for firm matches. Expanded clones are given a class, and other clones once, few, many or no size at all.

V	D	J	size	DNA	CDR3
TRBV10-3	TRBD1	TRBJ1-1	few	TGTGCCATACGGGACAGTAATCTGAACACTGAAGCTTTCTTT	CAIRDSNLNTEAFF
TRBV28	.	TRBJ2-7	.	TGTGCCAGCGGCGCTCGGCGGAACTCCTACGAGCAGTACTTC	CASGARRNSYEQYF
TRBV28	TRBD2	TRBJ2-1	.	TGTGCCAGCAGTTTAATTCCGGGACTAGCGGGGACTTACAATGAGCAGTTCTTC	CASSLIPGLAGTYNEQFF
TRBV6-2/TRBV6-3	.	TRBJ2-7	.	TGTACCAGCAGAGTACCCTTGGAGGTCTACGAGCAGTACTTC	CTSRVPLEVYEQYF
TRBV28	.	TRBJ2-7	.	TGTGCCAGCAGTCGGCTAGCTTACTACGAGCAGTACTTC	CASSRLAYYEQYF
TRBV6-1	.	TRBJ1-2	.	TGTGCCTATTACCGGCAAGCTGGCTACACCTTC	CAYYRQAGYTF
TRBV5-5	.	TRBJ2-6	few	TGTGCCAGCGTAGTGCTGTCTGGGGCCAACGTCCTGACTTTC	CASVVLSGANVLTF
TRBV21-1	.	TRBJ2-7	few	TGTGCCAGCAGCCCGGGACATGGAACCTACGAGCAGTACTTC	CASSPGHGTYEQYF
TRBV7-3	.	TRBJ2-1	many	TGTGCCAGCAGCTTAACGAGGGACCTATACAATGAGCAGTTCTTC	CASSLTRDLYNEQFF
TRBV25-1	.	TRBJ2-1	once	TGTGCCAGCAGACGGAGGGATGAGCAGTTCTTC	CASRRRDEQFF
TRBV20-1	TRBD1	TRBJ2-7	.	TGCAGTGCTAGGGACATAGGGACAGCCGTCTCCTACGAGCAGTACTTC	CSARDIGTAVSYEQYF
TRBV28	TRBD1	TRBJ2-5	.	TGTGCCAGCACCGGCCCATGGGACAGGGTTCGGGAGACCCAGTGCTTC	CASTGPWDRVRETQCF
TRBV11-2	.	TRBJ1-2	few	TGTGCCAGCAGCTTGAGGCCGTTTGACTATGGCTACACCTTC	CASSLRPFDYGYTF
TRBV11-2	.	TRBJ2-5	.	TGTGCCAGCAGCTTAGACCCGGGACTGTCGTACCAAGAGACCCAGTACTTC	CASSLDPGLSYQETQYF
TRBV4-3	TRBD2	TRBJ2-6	many	TGCGCCAGCAGCAAACTTAGCGGGCTAGCGGGCGACTCTGGGGCCAACGTCCTGACTTTC	CASSKLSGLAGDSGANVLTF
TRBV7-8	.	TRBJ1-4	once	TGTGCCAGCAGCTTACGGCCGCCCGGGTCTGGGGAAAAACTGTTTTTT	CASSLRPPGSGEKLFF
TRBV29-1	TRBD1	TRBJ2-5	many	TGCAGCGTGACAGGGGAAGGGGAAGAGACCCAGTACTTC	CSVTGEGEETQYF
TRBV5-1	.	TRBJ2-3	once	TGCGCCAGCAGCGCCCTGGGGGTAGATACGCAGTATTTT	CASSALGVDTQYF
TRBV6-5	.	TRBJ2-7	.	TGTGCCAGCAGTTACTCTGTTGCTGGAGATTCCTACGAGCAGTACTTC	CASSYSVAGDSYEQYF
TRBV27	TRBD1	TRBJ2-2	.	TGTGCCAGCAGTTTATTCTCCGGACAGGGCGCGAACACCGGGGAGCTGTTTTTT	CASSLFSGQGANTGELFF
TRBV11-3	TRBD1	TRBJ2-6	.	TGTGCCAGCAGCCCGAGAGGGACAGGGTCTGGGGCCAACGTCCTGACTTTC	CASSPRGTGSGANVLTF
TRBV5-1	.	TRBJ1-1	.	TGCGCCAGCAGTTTGGGCGGGACGGGATCCCACTTTGGTCCTGAAGCTTTCTTT	CASSLGGTGSHFGPEAFF
TRBV20-1	.	TRBJ1-6	.	TGCAGTACTAAAAGGACAGCCAACAATTCACCCCTCCACTTT	CSTKRTANNSPLHF
TRBV4-2	TRBD2	TRBJ2-3	.	TGTGCCAGCAGCCCATCGTCTAGCGGGGGGGCAGATACGCAGTATTTT	CASSPSSSGGADTQYF
TRBV29-1	.	TRBJ2-7	.	TGCAGCGTGGACGGGACACCTCATTGTTACGAGCAGTACTTC	CSVDGTPHCYEQYF
TRBV7-3	.	TRBJ1-5	many	TGTGCCAGCAGCGTGGACGGGAATCAGCCCCAGCATTTT	CASSVDGNQPQHF
TRBV6-2/TRBV6-3	TRBD2	TRBJ2-1	.	TGTGCCAGCAGTCGACCGGGACTAGCGGGGGCGGGTGAGCAGTTCTTC	CASSRPGLAGAGEQFF
TRBV5-1	.	TRBJ2-5	many	TGCGCCAGCAGCTTAGACTCCCTGGGGGAGACCCAGTACTTC	CASSLDSLGETQYF
TRBV11-2	.	TRBJ2-5	few	TGTGCCAGCGGGGGGGCAGGGCGAGAGACCCAGTACTTC	CASGGAGRETQYF
TRBV20-1	TRBD2	TRBJ2-3	.	TGCAGTGCTCGTGGTGTAGCGGGAGGTATATCCGATACGCAGTATTTT	CSARGVAGGISDTQYF
TRBV7-2	TRBD1	TRBJ2-1	.	TGTGCCAGCAGAGACCCCCGGGACAGGGTTTCGAATGAGCAGTTCTTC	CASRDPRDRVSNEQFF
TRBV21-1	.	TRBJ1-6	few	TGTGCCAGCAAGCATCCACCCCTCCACTTT	CASKHPPLHF
TRBV29-1	TRBD2	TRBJ2-1	.	TGCAGCGCTAGCGGAGCTACCTACAATGGGCAGTTCTTC	CSASGATYNGQFF
TRBV4-3	TRBD2	TRBJ2-3	.	TGCGCCAGCAGCCAAGAAACCCCTAGCGGGGGTGGGAGCGATACGCAGTATTTT	CASSQETPSGGGSDTQYF
TRBV3-1	TRBD1	TRBJ2-5	.	TGTGCCAGCAGCCCCTCGGGACAGGGGCAAGAGACCCAGCACTTC	CASSPSGQGQETQHF
TRBV6-5	TRBD1	TRBJ2-1	many	TGTGCCAGCAGTTACAACGCAGGGGGACGAAATGAGCAGTTCTTC	CASSYNAGGRNEQFF
TRBV20-1	.	TRBJ1-6	.	TGCAGTGCTAGGGAAGAGACCTCTCGGTCGGATTCACCCCTCCACTTT	CSAREETSRSDSPLHF
TRBV18	.	TRBJ2-1	many	TGTGCCAGCTCACCACGGGCAGGGGCTAACAATGAGCAGTTCTTC	CASSPRAGANNEQFF
TRBV5-1	.	TRBJ2-3	few	TGCGCCAGCAGCTCCGACGTCTCCCGGGGGACAGATACGCAGTATTTT	CASSSDVSRGTDTQYF
TRBV7-9	.	TRBJ2-5	few	TGTGCCAGCAGCCACGACATGCCCCAAGAGACCCAGTACTTC	CASSHDMPQETQYF
TRBV5-6	TRBD1	TRBJ1-2	.	TGTGCCAGCAGCGTAGGGGACAGGGATCATGGCTACACCTTC	CASSVGDRDHGYTF
TRBV11-2	.	TRBJ2-5	.	TGTGCCAGCAGCTTAGATCGAGCGAATAACATTCGGTACTTC	CASSLDRANNIRYF
TRBV15	.	TRBJ2-3	.	TGTGCCACCAGCAGAGGAATGGGGAACACGGCAGATACGCAGTATTTT	CATSRGMGNTADTQYF
TRBV7-2	.	TRBJ2-1	many	TGTGCCAGCAGCTCTGGGGGACGGATCAATGAGCAGTTCTTC	CASSSGGRINEQFF
TRBV20-1	TRBD2	TRBJ2-1	.	TGCAGTGCTACCAATAGACTAGCGGGATACAATGAGCAGTTCTTC	CSATNRLAGYNEQFF
TRBV5-1	.	TRBJ1-1	few	TGCGCCAGCAGCTTGGGAGGGGGGATCACTGAAGCTTTCTTT	CASSLGGGITEAFF
TRBV6-4	TRBD1	TRBJ2-1	.	TGTACCAGCAGCGTAACAGGGGGCTACAATGAGCAGTTCTTC	CTSSVTGGYNEQFF
TRBV12-3/TRBV12-4	.	TRBJ2-3	few	TGTGCCAGCAGCCGACGAGGACAGACAGATACGCAGTATTTT	CASSRRGQTDTQYF
TRBV29-1	TRBD2	TRBJ2-7	many	TGCAGCGTCAGGGGACTAGAAGGAGGGATGCAGTACTTC	CSVRGLEGGMQYF